The present T cell receptor beta chain was sequenced within a study of blood T cell repertoires in COVID-19. Study information: The study drew acute and convalescent COVID-19 samples from the United States, Italy and Spain.

Assay used: immunoSEQ multiplex PCR; TCRdb lists only in-frame clones, some missing. The sample lists some 410,000 clones; roughly 90% were seen once. Germline-derived CDR1 and CDR2 are SNHLY and FYNNEI. The CDR3 contains 13 residues. V was clipped by 6 bases and J by 9 bases; unmatched bases: 6. The sample was PBMCs or T cells enriched from blood (not recorded which). The genes are TRBV2 and TRBJ1-5; 9 nucleotides match TRBD1. The origin of this receptor is a woman in her thirties with acute COVID-19. The CDR3: CASRRQGDGPQHF. DNA of the CDR3: TGTGCCAGCAGGCGACAGGGGGATGGGCCCCAGCATTTT.